The 2 T cell receptor beta chains reported below all come from one sample, sequenced in a study of beta chain features in type 1 diabetes. Every isolated RNA sample was fully reverse transcribed, so sequencing captured expressed TCRB transcripts. Method: immunoSEQ multiplex PCR; TCRdb's copy keeps in-frame clones and lacks some. The sample contains about 360,000 clones, over 10% of which appear only once. Sequencing was performed on naive CD4+ T cells from blood. Receptors originate from a man aged 18 to 29 in good health.

The chain recombines TRBV14 with TRBJ2-7, with 9 bases identical to TRBD1. The germline V gene encodes CDR1 SGHDN and CDR2 FVKESK. This CDR3 has 15 residues. V lost 4 bases to trimming and J lost 0 bases; unmatched junction nucleotides: 4. The CDR3 spells CASSRDRGSSYEQYF. The CDR3, as DNA: TGTGCCAGCAGCCGAGACAGGGGGAGCTCCTACGAGCAGTACTTC.

This clone was seen more than once but under ten times. The rearrangement joins TRBV30 to TRBJ1-5, with 8 bases fitting TRBD1. The CDR3 has 14 residues. Germline V CDR1 and CDR2: GTSNPN, SVGIG (reference sequence). Trimming took 3 bases from V and 11 from J; bases not matched to a gene: 12. CDR3 protein: CAWSRGQGSLAQHF. CDR3 sequence (DNA): TGTGCCTGGAGCCGAGGACAGGGATCCCTAGCCCAGCATTTT.